The 17 T cell receptor beta chains reported below all come from one sample, sequenced in a study of blood T cell repertoires in COVID-19. TCRdb's table, derived via immunoSEQ multiplex PCR, lists solely in-frame clones and lacks some. This sample has roughly 180,000 clones; 65% to 90% occur once, and the top ten carry nearly 8.5%. Source material: peripheral blood. Receptor source: a man aged 55 to 70 with acute or convalescent COVID-19.

V is TRBV28 and J is TRBJ2-2, with D unresolved. CDR3 length: 13 residues. The V gene's germline CDR1 is MDHEN and CDR2 SYDVKM. The V and J ends lost 6 bases and 2 bases respectively, with 7 bases between them. The CDR3 sequence: CASRTQNTGELFF. CDR3 in DNA: TGTGCCAGCAGGACACAAAACACCGGGGAGCTGTTTTTT. Combining the CDR3 with reference TRBV28 and TRBJ2-2 gives the whole variable domain DVKVTQSSRYLVKRTGEKVFLECVQDMDHENMFWYRQDPGLGLRLIYFSYDVKMKEKGDIPEGYSVSREKKERFSLILESASTNQTSMYLCASRTQNTGELFFGEGSRLTVL.

The chain combines TRBV18 with TRBJ1-1, with D uncertain. This CDR3 spans 13 amino acids. The germline CDR1 and CDR2 sequences are KGHSH and LQKENI. The V end was cut by 3 bases, the J end by 2 bases, with 7 bases between. CDR3 region: CASSPHSNTEAFF. The CDR3 DNA reads TGTGCCAGCTCACCGCACAGCAACACTGAAGCTTTCTTT.

The chain recombines TRBV21-1 with TRBJ2-5; the table's TRBD1 call for D was not verified on the DNA. TRBV21-1 is shown as a pseudogene. This CDR3 has 16 amino acids. The CDR3 loop is CASRKLPGQAQETQYF. CDR3 bases: TGTGCCAGCAGGAAGCTGCCGGGACAAGCCCAAGAGACCCAGTACTTC.

The rearrangement uses TRBV2 and TRBJ2-5; D uncertain. V lost 4 bases and J lost 7, with 4 bases in between. In germline, CDR1 is SNHLY, CDR2 FYNNEI. The CDR3 is made up of 10 amino acids. CDR3 nucleotide sequence: TGTGCCAGCAGTGCAGGGACCCAGTACTTC. Translated, it gives CASSAGTQYF. Complete variable domain (other parts from reference TRBV2 and TRBJ2-5): EPEVTQTPSHQVTQMGQEVILRCVPISNHLYFYWYRQILGQKVEFLVSFYNNEISEKSEIFDDQFSVERPDGSNFTLKIRSTKLEDSAMYFCASSAGTQYFGPGTRLLVL.

This chain links TRBV2 with TRBJ2-1; 10 nucleotides align to TRBD1. The CDR3 is 15 residues long. The V segment lost 7 bases and the J segment 4 bases; nucleotides outside the gene matches: 7. Germline lookup yields CDR1 SNHLY and CDR2 FYNNEI. The CDR3 nucleotides are TGTGCCAGCAATGACAGGGGGCTTGGGTACAATGAGCAGTTCTTC. Its protein is CASNDRGLGYNEQFF.

This clone was recorded once. This rearrangement joins TRBV2 to TRBJ1-4; no clear D. The V gene's germline CDR1 is SNHLY and CDR2 FYNNEI. V lost 5 bases and J lost 0, with 7 bases in between. The length of the CDR3 is 14 residues. In nucleotides, the CDR3 is TGTGCCAGCAGTTACAGAGCAACTAATGAAAAACTGTTTTTT. It translates to CASSYRATNEKLFF. Full variable domain (missing parts from reference TRBV2 and TRBJ1-4): EPEVTQTPSHQVTQMGQEVILRCVPISNHLYFYWYRQILGQKVEFLVSFYNNEISEKSEIFDDQFSVERPDGSNFTLKIRSTKLEDSAMYFCASSYRATNEKLFFGSGTQLSVL.

The DNA of the CDR3 is TGTGCCACCAGCAGAGCTAGCGGAAGCTCCTACGAGCAGTACTTC. Residues: CATSRASGSSYEQYF. The gene calls are TRBV15 and TRBJ2-7; 7 positions match TRBD2. CDR3 size: 15 residues. Germline V gene data show CDR1 as LNHNV and CDR2 as YYDKDF (reference sequence). With 1 base clipped from V and 0 bases from J, the junction kept 3 bases outside the gene matches.

The CDR3 sequence is CAGVGQGALYEQYF. In DNA form, the CDR3 reads TGTGCCGGTGTAGGACAGGGGGCTTTGTACGAGCAGTACTTC. J is TRBJ2-7 and V is TRBV30; 11 bases align to TRBD1. The CDR3 extends over 14 amino acids. Germline CDR1 GTSNPN, CDR2 SVGIG (reference sequence). J was trimmed by 4 bases and V by 8 bases; bases with no gene match: 10.

The gene calls are TRBV3-1 (or the pseudogene TRBV3-2) and TRBJ1-2; tentatively, D is TRBD1 (6 bases). The germline V gene has CDR1 LGHDT and CDR2 YNNKEL (reference sequence). Trimming removed 3 bases from V and 7 bases from J, with 15 bases in between. This CDR3 comprises 14 residues. CDR3 nucleotides: TGTGCCAGCAGCCACCACAGGGAATCGGGTGGCTACACCTTC. Amino acids: CASSHHRESGGYTF.

The chain employs TRBV5-1 and TRBJ1-2, with 8 bases aligning to TRBD1. This CDR3 is built from 13 residues. Germline V gene data show CDR1 as SGHRS and CDR2 as YFSETQ. V gave up 7 bases and J gave up 3 bases; unmatched junction bases: 5. The CDR3 sequence is CASSGQGDYGYTF. In nucleotides, the CDR3 is TGCGCCAGCTCTGGACAGGGAGACTATGGCTACACCTTC. Variable domain in full (rest from reference TRBV5-1 and TRBJ1-2): KAGVTQTPRYLIKTRGQQVTLSCSPISGHRSVSWYQQTPGQGLQFLFEYFSETQRNKGNFPGRFSGRQFSNSRSEMNVSTLELGDSALYLCASSGQGDYGYTFGSGTRLTVV.

The rearrangement links TRBV3-1 (or the pseudogene TRBV3-2) to TRBJ1-1; D not resolved. The V end was cut by 5 bases, the J end by 4 bases, with 8 bases between. The CDR3 is 12 amino acids. The germline V gene has CDR1 LGHDT and CDR2 YNNKEL (reference sequence). The CDR3 DNA reads TGTGCCAGCAGCTGGGCGGGCACTGAAGCTTTCTTT. Amino acids: CASSWAGTEAFF.

This sequence joins TRBV10-2 and TRBJ1-2; TRBD1 matches 8 bases. The J segment lost 4 bases and the V segment lost 7 bases, leaving 5 bases of the junction unmatched. The CDR3 runs 13 residues. Germline loops: CDR1 WSHSY, CDR2 SAAADI. The CDR3 nucleotides read TGCGCCAGCACTTCGGACAGGGTCTATGGCTACACCTTC. The encoded protein is CASTSDRVYGYTF.

This chain connects TRBV3-1 (or the pseudogene TRBV3-2) to TRBJ2-2, with D possibly TRBD1 on 6 matching bases. Germline CDR1 LGHDT, CDR2 YNNKEL (reference sequence). Trimming shortened V by 1 base and J by 4 bases, and 13 bases separated the two germline ends. The CDR3 spans 16 residues. This chain's CDR3 is CASSQGNRVGTGELFF. CDR3 in DNA: TGTGCCAGCAGCCAAGGGAACAGGGTGGGCACCGGGGAGCTGTTTTTT.

The V call is TRBV30, the J call TRBJ2-3, with D possibly matching TRBD2 (5 bases). Germline V gene sequence: CDR1 GTSNPN, CDR2 SVGIG (reference sequence). V lost 0 bases, J lost 7 bases, and 11 bases lay in between. CDR3 length equals 13 residues. This chain's CDR3 is CAWSVNGRNTQYF. The DNA of the CDR3 is TGTGCCTGGAGTGTTAATGGGAGAAATACGCAGTATTTT.

The chain links TRBV2 to TRBJ2-3; 13 positions match TRBD2. This CDR3 contains 14 residues. The V gene end was trimmed by 7 bases and the J gene end by 4 bases; junction bases not matched to a gene: 2. In germline, CDR1 is SNHLY, CDR2 FYNNEI. This chain's CDR3 is CASTGLAGPDTQYF. The CDR3 region has the DNA TGTGCCAGCACGGGACTAGCGGGGCCAGATACGCAGTATTTT.

The rearrangement joins TRBV19 to TRBJ2-2; weak D call: TRBD1 (5 bases). The germline V gene has CDR1 LNHDA and CDR2 SQIVND (reference sequence). The CDR3 contains 18 residues. Trimming pared 7 bases from V and 1 base from J, leaving 22 bases between. DNA for the CDR3: TGTGCCAGTACTAAGGGGCAGGGTTACCACCTGAACACCGGGGAGCTGTTTTTT. Encoded protein: CASTKGQGYHLNTGELFF. The full variable domain, in which reference TRBV19 and TRBJ2-2 provide the parts outside the CDR3, is DGGITQSPKYLFRKEGQNVTLSCEQNLNHDAMYWYRQDPGQGLRLIYYSQIVNDFQKGDIAEGYSVSREKKESFPLTVTSAQKNPTAFYLCASTKGQGYHLNTGELFFGEGSRLTVL.

The rearrangement links TRBV24-1 to TRBJ2-7, with 7 positions matching TRBD1. Germline CDR1 reads KGHDR; CDR2 reads SFDVKD. The CDR3 is made up of 16 amino acids. J gave up 4 bases and V 3 bases, and 11 bases lay outside the gene matches. For the CDR3, the DNA is TGTGCCACCAGTGATCCATCCGGGACAGAAACTTACGAGCAGTACTTC. As protein: CATSDPSGTETYEQYF.